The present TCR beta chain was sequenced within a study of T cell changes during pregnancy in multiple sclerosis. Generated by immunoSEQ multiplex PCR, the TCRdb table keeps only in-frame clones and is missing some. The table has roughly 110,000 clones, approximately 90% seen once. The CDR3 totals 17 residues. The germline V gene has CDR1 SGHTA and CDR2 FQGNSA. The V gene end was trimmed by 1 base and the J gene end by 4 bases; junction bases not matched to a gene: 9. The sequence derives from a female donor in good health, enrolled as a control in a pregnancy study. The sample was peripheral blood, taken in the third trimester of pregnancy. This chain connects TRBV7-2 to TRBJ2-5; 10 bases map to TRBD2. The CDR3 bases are TGTGCCAGCAGCTTAGTGGGTAATAGCGGGGGGTTAGAGACCCAGTACTTC. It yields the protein CASSLVGNSGGLETQYF.